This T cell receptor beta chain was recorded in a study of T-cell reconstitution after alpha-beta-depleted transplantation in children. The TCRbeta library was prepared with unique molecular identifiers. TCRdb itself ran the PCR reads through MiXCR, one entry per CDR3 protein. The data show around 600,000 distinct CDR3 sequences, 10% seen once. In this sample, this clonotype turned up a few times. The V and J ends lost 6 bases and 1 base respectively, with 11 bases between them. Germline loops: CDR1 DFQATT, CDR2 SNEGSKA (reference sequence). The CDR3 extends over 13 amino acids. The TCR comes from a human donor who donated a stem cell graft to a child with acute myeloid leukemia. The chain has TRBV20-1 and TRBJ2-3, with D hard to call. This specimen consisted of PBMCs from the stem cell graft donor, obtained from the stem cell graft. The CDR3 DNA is TGCAGTGCCAGAAATCCGGGCACAGATACGCAGTATTTT. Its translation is CSARNPGTDTQYF.